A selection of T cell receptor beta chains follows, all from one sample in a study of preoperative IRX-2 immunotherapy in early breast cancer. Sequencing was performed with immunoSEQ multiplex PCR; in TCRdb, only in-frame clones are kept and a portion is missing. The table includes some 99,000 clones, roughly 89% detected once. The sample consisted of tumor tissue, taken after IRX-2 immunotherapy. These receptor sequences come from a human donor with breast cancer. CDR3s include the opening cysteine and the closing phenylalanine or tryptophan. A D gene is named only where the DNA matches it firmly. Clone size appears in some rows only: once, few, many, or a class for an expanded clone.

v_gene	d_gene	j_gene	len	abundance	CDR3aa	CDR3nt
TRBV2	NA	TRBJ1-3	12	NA	CASSGEGNTIYF	TGTGCCAGCTCCGGGGAAGGGAACACCATATATTTT
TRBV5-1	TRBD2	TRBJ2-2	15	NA	CASSPGTSAAGELFF	TGCGCCAGCAGCCCCGGGACTAGCGCGGCCGGGGAGCTGTTTTTT
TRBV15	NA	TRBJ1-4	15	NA	CATSRATIVQEKLFF	TGTGCCACCAGCAGGGCCACAATTGTGCAGGAAAAACTGTTTTTT
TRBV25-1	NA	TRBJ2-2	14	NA	CASSEYMGAGELFF	TGTGCCAGCAGTGAATATATGGGGGCCGGGGAGCTGTTTTTT
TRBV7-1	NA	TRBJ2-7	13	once	CASRSFPSYEQYF	TGTGCCAGCAGATCCTTCCCCAGCTACGAGCAGTACTTC
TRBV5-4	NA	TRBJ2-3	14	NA	CASSLGSSTDTQYF	TGTGCCAGCAGCTTGGGCTCTAGCACAGATACGCAGTATTTT
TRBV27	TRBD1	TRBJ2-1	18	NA	CASSHTPTDRGRLNEQFF	TGTGCCAGCAGCCATACCCCCACCGACAGGGGGCGGTTAAATGAGCAGTTCTTC
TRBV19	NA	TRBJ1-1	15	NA	CASSTSSRVGTEAFF	TGTGCCAGTAGTACTTCCTCACGGGTAGGAACTGAAGCTTTCTTT
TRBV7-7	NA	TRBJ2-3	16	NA	CASSSLTGLSTDTQYF	TGTGCCAGCAGCTCCCTAACCGGACTAAGCACAGATACGCAGTATTTT
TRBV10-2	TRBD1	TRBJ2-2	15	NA	CASRDRDRATGELFF	TGCGCCAGCAGGGACCGGGACAGGGCTACCGGGGAGCTGTTTTTT
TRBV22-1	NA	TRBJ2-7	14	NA	CASRLTGMNGEQYF	TGTGCCAGCAGACTAACAGGGATGAACGGCGAGCAGTACTTC
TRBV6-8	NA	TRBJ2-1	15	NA	CASSPGRITYNEQFF	TGTGCCAGCAGCCCAGGGCGCATTACATACAATGAGCAGTTCTTC
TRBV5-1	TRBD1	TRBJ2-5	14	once	CASSSLTGPKTQYF	TGCGCCAGCAGCTCCTTGACAGGGCCCAAGACCCAGTACTTC
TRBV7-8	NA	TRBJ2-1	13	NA	CASSFDPRDEQFF	TGTGCCAGCAGCTTCGACCCGAGGGATGAGCAGTTCTTC
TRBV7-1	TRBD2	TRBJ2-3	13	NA	CASSRGETDTQYF	TGTGCCAGCAGCCGGGGGGAGACAGATACGCAGTATTTT
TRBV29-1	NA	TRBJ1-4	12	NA	CSVFSGNEKLFF	TGCAGCGTTTTTAGCGGAAATGAAAAACTGTTTTTT
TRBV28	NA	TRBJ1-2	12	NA	CASSLLRHGYTF	TGTGCCAGCAGTTTATTACGGCATGGCTACACCTTC
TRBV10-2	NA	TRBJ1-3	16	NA	CASTSGTFGSGNTIYF	TGCGCCAGCACCTCCGGGACATTTGGCTCTGGAAACACCATATATTTT
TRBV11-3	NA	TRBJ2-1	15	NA	CASSWGGSSYNEQFF	TGTGCCAGCAGCTGGGGAGGTAGCTCCTACAATGAGCAGTTCTTC
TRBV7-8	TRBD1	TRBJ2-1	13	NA	CGAGTGVFNEQFF	TGTGGGGCCGGGACAGGAGTTTTCAATGAGCAGTTCTTC
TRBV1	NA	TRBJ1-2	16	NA	CASSQDGTGVDYGYTF	TGCGCCAGCAGCCAGGATGGGACAGGGGTGGATTATGGCTACACCTTC
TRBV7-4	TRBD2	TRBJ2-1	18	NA	CASSPGLARPVSYNEQFF	TGTGCCAGCAGCCCGGGACTAGCGCGCCCGGTCTCCTACAATGAGCAGTTCTTC
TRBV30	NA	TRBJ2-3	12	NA	CAWGQETDTQYF	TGTGCCTGGGGGCAGGAAACAGATACGCAGTATTTT
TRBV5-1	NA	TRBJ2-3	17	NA	CASSSVPPSAGTDTQYF	TGCGCCAGCAGCTCGGTACCCCCTAGCGCAGGCACAGATACGCAGTATTTT
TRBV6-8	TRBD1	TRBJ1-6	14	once	CASSYRTGESPLHF	TGTGCCAGCAGTTACCGGACAGGGGAGTCACCCCTCCACTTT
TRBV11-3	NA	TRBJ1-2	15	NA	CASSLSKAQGGGYTF	TGTGCCAGCAGCCTTAGTAAGGCGCAGGGAGGGGGCTACACCTTC
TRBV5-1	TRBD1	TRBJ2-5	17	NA	CASSRVGTGQRKETQYF	TGCGCCAGCAGCCGCGTTGGGACAGGACAACGAAAAGAGACCCAGTACTTC
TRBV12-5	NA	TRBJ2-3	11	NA	CASHEADTQYF	TGTGCCAGCCACGAGGCAGATACGCAGTATTTT
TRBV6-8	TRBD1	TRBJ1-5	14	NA	CASNRQGDNQPQHF	TGTGCCAGCAATAGACAGGGGGACAATCAGCCCCAGCATTTT
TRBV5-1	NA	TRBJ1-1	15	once	CASSPAAGTRTEAFF	TGCGCCAGCAGCCCCGCCGCAGGGACCAGAACTGAAGCTTTCTTT
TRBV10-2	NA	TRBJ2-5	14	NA	CASSEGGRPETQYF	TGCGCCAGCAGTGAGGGGGGGCGACCGGAGACCCAGTACTTC
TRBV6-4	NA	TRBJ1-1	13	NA	CAISESRNTEAFF	TGTGCCATCAGTGAGAGCCGGAACACTGAAGCTTTCTTT
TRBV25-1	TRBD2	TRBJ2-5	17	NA	CASSDLLAGGSQETQYF	TGTGCCAGCAGTGACCTACTAGCGGGGGGTTCCCAAGAGACCCAGTACTTC
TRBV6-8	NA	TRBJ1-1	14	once	CASSYSTVGTEAFF	TGTGCCAGCAGTTACTCGACAGTTGGCACTGAAGCTTTCTTT
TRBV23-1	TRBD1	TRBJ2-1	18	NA	CASLRTGRTGSSYNEQFF	TGCGCCAGCCTCCGGACAGGCCGGACTGGAAGCTCCTACAATGAGCAGTTCTTC
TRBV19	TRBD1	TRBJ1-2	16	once	CASSPRTGVHVDGYTF	TGTGCCAGTAGTCCCCGGACAGGGGTCCATGTCGATGGCTACACCTTC
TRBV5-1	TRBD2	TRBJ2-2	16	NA	CASSSRLADISGELFF	TGCGCCAGCAGCTCGAGACTAGCGGATATATCCGGGGAGCTGTTTTTT
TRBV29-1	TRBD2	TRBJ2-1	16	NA	CSVEAFLAGEVNEQFF	TGCAGCGTTGAAGCCTTCCTAGCGGGAGAAGTCAATGAGCAGTTCTTC
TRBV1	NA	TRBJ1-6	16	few	CASSQGGAATNSPLHF	TGCGCCAGCAGCCAGGGCGGGGCAGCGACTAACTCACCCCTCCACTTT
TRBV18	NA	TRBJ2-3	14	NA	CASSPTYITDTQYF	TGTGCCAGCTCACCCACTTATATCACAGATACGCAGTATTTT
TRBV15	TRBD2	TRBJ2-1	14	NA	CATTNGGAAGEQFF	TGTGCCACCACGAACGGGGGGGCCGCGGGTGAGCAGTTCTTC